Listed here is a single T cell receptor (beta chain). The data belong to a study of cytomegalovirus exposure and HLA in healthy donors. Germline CDR1 and CDR2: SGHNT and YYREEE (reference sequence). Trimming at V came to 3 bases and at J to 1 base, leaving 3 bases not matched to a gene. The CDR3 totals 14 residues. 60 Vbeta and 13 Jbeta primers were used in PCR. TCRdb keeps only in-frame clones here, not all; method: immunoSEQ multiplex PCR. The sample lists about 96,000 clones, 65% to 85% occurring once. The sequence was obtained from a female donor in good health and CMV-seropositive. This rearrangement joins TRBV5-4 to TRBJ1-1; TRBD1 agrees at 7 bases. The specimen sequenced was PBMCs. Here the CDR3 DNA reads TGTGCCAGCAGCTCCGGGACAGAGAACACTGAAGCTTTCTTT. It codes for CASSSGTENTEAFF. Variable domain in full (rest from reference TRBV5-4 and TRBJ1-1): ETGVTQSPTHLIKTRGQQVTLRCSSQSGHNTVSWYQQALGQGPQFIFQYYREEENGRGNFPPRFSGLQFPNYSSELNVNALELDDSALYLCASSSGTENTEAFFGQGTRLTVV.